This T cell receptor (beta chain) was profiled in a study of response to subunit inactivated influenza vaccine. Whole-study findings and limits: Authors suggested that a seasonal influenza vaccination recruits few new T cells each time.

Each CDR3 protein gets one entry after TCRdb re-called the RT-PCR reads with MiXCR. The repertoire includes roughly 500,000 distinct CDR3 sequences, about 25% of them detected once, and under 2.5% sits in the top ten. Between the trimmed V and J ends, which lost 4 bases and 4 bases, there was a span of 22 bases. The CDR3 is 17 amino acids. Germline V gene lookup returns CDR1 ENHRY and CDR2 SYGVKD. This clonotype has more than one count but fewer than ten. The antigen is not known. The sample here was CD4+ T cells sorted from PBMCs, taken roughly 5 days after vaccination. This clonotype was sampled from a man in his forties or fifties who received an inactivated influenza vaccine. The J gene is TRBJ1-1, the V gene TRBV10-3, with a weak D call TRBD1 (6 bases). The chain's CDR3 is CAISARDIGSMGTEAFF. The DNA of the CDR3 is TGTGCCATCAGTGCCCGGGACATCGGTTCGATGGGCACTGAAGCTTTCTTT.